Each of the 12 T cell receptor beta chains below was sequenced from the same sample in a study of blood T cell repertoires in COVID-19. TCRdb's table, derived via immunoSEQ multiplex PCR, lists solely in-frame clones and lacks some. The top ten hold 1.5% to 2% of the sample, which has a few hundred thousand clones, roughly 86% seen once. The sequencing input was peripheral blood. Receptors originate from a woman between 45 and 60 years old with acute or convalescent COVID-19.

The gene calls are TRBV7-8 and TRBJ1-6; TRBD1 might be the D (6 bases). CDR3 length equals 19 residues. The V end was cut by 6 bases, the J end by 0 bases, with 21 bases between. Germline CDR1 SGHVS, CDR2 FQNEAQ. The CDR3 spells CASSPTGQPRASYNSPLHF. The CDR3 DNA reads TGTGCCAGCAGTCCTACTGGACAGCCTCGAGCCTCCTATAATTCACCCCTCCACTTT.

The rearrangement joins TRBV9 to TRBJ2-1, with 7 positions matching TRBD1. The CDR3 is 14 residues long. The germline CDR1 and CDR2 sequences are SGDLS and YYNGEE. The V and J ends lost 3 bases and 7 bases, in that order; junction bases with no gene match: 7. The CDR3 is CASSATGDSNEQFF. In DNA, the CDR3 is TGTGCCAGCAGCGCAACAGGGGATAGTAATGAGCAGTTCTTC. Based on the CDR3 plus reference TRBV9 and TRBJ2-1, the full variable domain is DSGVTQTPKHLITATGQRVTLRCSPRSGDLSVYWYQQSLDQGLQFLIQYYNGEERAKGNILERFSAQQFPDLHSELNLSSLELGDSALYFCASSATGDSNEQFFGPGTRLTVL.

J is TRBJ1-1 and V is TRBV12-3 or TRBV12-4, with D uncertain. The length of the CDR3 is 12 residues. V gave up 7 bases and J gave up 6 bases, with 12 bases separating them. The CDR3 is CASTISGPEAFF. The CDR3 nucleotides read TGTGCCAGCACCATCTCGGGTCCTGAAGCTTTCTTT.

The DNA for the CDR3 is TGTGCCAGCTCATCATCAGGGGGGCGCCGATCTGGAAACACCATATATTTT. Translated: CASSSSGGRRSGNTIYF. The chain links TRBV18 to TRBJ1-3, with 7 bases aligning to TRBD1. CDR1 is KGHSH and CDR2 is LQKENI in the germline V gene. Losses at the gene ends were 5 bases for V and 1 base for J; bases not matched to a gene: 11. The CDR3 runs 17 residues.

The J gene is TRBJ2-5, the V gene TRBV5-4; 10 bases fit TRBD2. The V gene's germline CDR1 is SGHNT and CDR2 YYREEE (reference sequence). The V segment lost 2 bases and the J segment 4 bases; nucleotides outside the gene matches: 8. This CDR3 contains 16 residues. The CDR3 loop is CASSLASGRGVETQYF. CDR3 sequence (DNA): TGTGCCAGCAGCTTAGCTAGCGGGAGAGGGGTAGAGACCCAGTACTTC.

The chain joins TRBV5-1 to TRBJ2-1, with 8 bases aligning to TRBD2. The CDR3 contains 16 residues. J lost 6 bases, V lost 4 bases, and 12 bases had no gene match. Germline CDR1 SGHRS, CDR2 YFSETQ. The CDR3 nucleotides are TGCGCCAGCAGCGTCCGCAGCGGGAGTACCTCCAATGAGCAGTTCTTC. It is translated as CASSVRSGSTSNEQFF.

This clone was counted a few times. DNA for the CDR3: TGTGCCAGCAGCCAACTTGGACAGCAATATGGCTACACCTTC. Amino acids: CASSQLGQQYGYTF. The rearrangement links TRBV3-1 (or the pseudogene TRBV3-2) to TRBJ1-2; D might be TRBD1 (6 bases). The length of the CDR3 is 14 residues. V was cut by 2 bases and J by 5 bases, with 12 bases left in between. The germline V gene has CDR1 LGHDT and CDR2 YNNKEL (reference sequence).

V and J are TRBV6-6 and TRBJ2-6; 11 bases map to TRBD1. Germline CDR1 is MNHNY and CDR2 is SVGAGI (reference sequence). The CDR3 runs 19 residues. J gave up 0 bases and V 5 bases, and 9 bases lay outside the gene matches. The CDR3 nucleotides read TGTGCCAGCAGTCGATCAAGGGGACAGGGGGTCTCTGGGGCCAACGTCCTGACTTTC. This gives the protein CASSRSRGQGVSGANVLTF.

The rearrangement links TRBV24-1 to TRBJ2-1; 13 bases are shared with TRBD2. V was clipped by 0 bases and J by 1 base; unmatched bases: 5. Germline V CDR1 and CDR2: KGHDR, SFDVKD. This CDR3 spans 19 amino acids. The CDR3 sequence is CATSDLQPGLAGSYNEQFF. CDR3 coding DNA: TGTGCCACCAGTGATTTGCAACCGGGACTAGCGGGGTCCTACAATGAGCAGTTCTTC.

The chain joins TRBV2 to TRBJ2-7; D ambiguous. V gave up 7 bases and J gave up 3 bases, with 7 bases separating them. There are 11 residues in the CDR3. Germline CDR1 and CDR2: SNHLY and FYNNEI. The CDR3 nucleotides read TGTGCCAGCAATGTCCTCTACGAGCAGTACTTC. This codes for CASNVLYEQYF.

The V and J genes are TRBV7-9 and TRBJ1-1; D perhaps matches TRBD1 (5 bases). Trimming cost V 5 bases and J 4 bases, with 17 bases left between them. Germline loops: CDR1 SEHNR, CDR2 FQNEAQ (reference sequence). The length of the CDR3 is 15 residues. In DNA, the CDR3 is TGTGCCAGCAGCGGACGAAGTTCAGGGATCACTGAAGCTTTCTTT. Translated, it gives CASSGRSSGITEAFF.

The J gene is TRBJ2-5, the V gene TRBV29-1; D unresolved. The CDR3 is made up of 11 amino acids. V shed 7 bases and J shed 5 bases, with 11 bases lying between them. CDR1 and CDR2 from the germline V gene are SQVTM and ANQGSEA. The CDR3 loop reads CSAQEYETQYF. For the CDR3, the DNA is TGCAGCGCCCAAGAGTATGAGACCCAGTACTTC.